The clone carrying this T cell receptor (beta chain) was detected ten times or more. What it recognizes is unknown. Thyroid surgery was preceded by no treatment in any patient. The sample comes from a study of metastatic and nonmetastatic thyroid tumors. Study-level background: Comparative analysis of repertoires was undertaken across blood and tumor or nodule tissue obtained from malignant and benign thyroid patients. Broader study findings: It was reported that TCR beta diversity was significantly higher in malignant thyroid tumors than benign nodules, in blood and tumor.

The authors' processing: Construction of a distant-metastasis classifier for papillary thyroid cancer relied on CDR3 differences across clinicopathological groups. MiXCR was used by TCRdb to re-call the PCR reads. The V and J calls and clone size come from TCRdb's table, not from the authors' own analysis. The sample includes 20,000 to 25,000 clones, around an eighth of them seen just once. The sequence came from a female donor with papillary thyroid cancer or a benign thyroid nodule (not recorded which). Some clones in this sample may be carry-over from other donors' samples. Sequencing was carried out using blood.

CDR3 in amino acids: CASSSSGPYGYTF. CDR3 nucleotides: TGTGCCAGCAGCTCCTCCGGGCCGTATGGCTACACCTTC. The genes are TRBV11-2 and TRBJ1-2, with D unclear. CDR1 SGHAT and CDR2 FQNNGV come from the germline V gene. CDR3 length equals 13 residues. The ends were cut back, 4 bases at V and 5 bases at J, with 11 bases in the middle.